Below are 27 T cell receptor beta chains sequenced from a single sample in a study of vaccination effects on CD4 cells after COVID-19. Their recognized antigens are unknown. Produced via immunoSEQ multiplex PCR; TCRdb's table is partial and in-frame only. The data contain around 20,000 clones, approximately 73% of them singletons. Before sequencing took place, the ViraFEST assay used viral peptide pools to expand antigen-specific CD4+ T cells. Following culture for 9 to 11 days, CD4+ T cells were isolated. PCR showed that the person got SARS-CoV-2 infection at some point between March and December 2020. Specimen: CD4+ T cells from PBMCs cultured with a peptide pool, collected before COVID-19 vaccination. The receptors stem from a human donor who had a prior SARS-CoV-2 infection.

The rearrangement joins TRBV6-6 to TRBJ1-2; perhaps TRBD1 as D (5 bases). Trimming removed 2 bases from V and 4 bases from J, with 14 bases in between. This CDR3 spans 15 amino acids. CDR1 is MNHNY, CDR2 SVGAGI, per germline (reference sequence). DNA of the CDR3: TGTGCCAGCAGTTACGGCGGGACCCATCTCTATGGCTACACCTTC. Translating gives CASSYGGTHLYGYTF.

This clone was observed a handful of times. The V call is TRBV7-8, the J call TRBJ2-3, with D uncertain. The germline gives CDR1 SGHVS, CDR2 FQNEAQ. This CDR3 has 14 amino acids. The V end was cut by 1 base, the J end by 5 bases, with 10 bases between. The CDR3 DNA reads TGTGCCAGCAGCTTAGAAGGACGCGGAGATACGCAGTATTTT. Encoded protein: CASSLEGRGDTQYF.

The chain uses TRBV27 and TRBJ2-7; the D is unclear. Trimming cost V 4 bases and J 2 bases, with 12 bases left between them. From germline, CDR1 is MNHEY and CDR2 SMNVEV (reference sequence). The CDR3 loop spans 14 amino acids. The CDR3 is CASSSTTDPYEQYF. CDR3 bases: TGTGCCAGCAGTTCCACGACGGACCCCTACGAGCAGTACTTC.

The genes are TRBV6-5 and TRBJ2-7; TRBD1 agrees at 8 bases. This CDR3 has 14 amino acids. Trimming at V came to 5 bases and at J to 1 base, leaving 4 bases not matched to a gene. Germline V gene data show CDR1 as MNHEY and CDR2 as SVGAGI. In DNA, the CDR3 is TGTGCCAGCAGTAGACGGGACAGGTCCTACGAGCAGTACTTC. Protein product: CASSRRDRSYEQYF.

The J gene is TRBJ1-1, the V gene TRBV24-1; D remains ambiguous. The CDR3 contains 13 residues. Trimming pared 9 bases from V and 1 base from J, leaving 11 bases between. Germline V lookup: CDR1 KGHDR, CDR2 SFDVKD. The CDR3 sequence: CATSHQANTEAFF. The DNA of the CDR3 is TGTGCCACCTCACATCAGGCGAACACTGAAGCTTTCTTT.

The V call is TRBV4-1, the J call TRBJ2-3; 9 nucleotides line up with TRBD2. With 4 bases clipped from V and 7 bases from J, the junction kept 18 bases outside the gene matches. Germline-derived CDR1 and CDR2 are MGHRA and YSYEKL. The CDR3 has 18 residues. CDR3 residues: CASSPYTAGLAGTNTQYF. The CDR3 bases are TGCGCCAGCAGCCCCTACACGGCGGGGCTAGCGGGGACCAATACGCAGTATTTT.

The chain links TRBV5-4 to TRBJ1-6; 7 nucleotides align to TRBD1. The CDR3 loop spans 19 amino acids. Looked up from germline, CDR1 is SGHNT and CDR2 is YYREEE (reference sequence). Trimming cost V 4 bases and J 0 bases; bases outside gene matches: 13. The CDR3: CASSVNRGRVSSYNSPLHF. DNA for the CDR3: TGTGCCAGCAGCGTAAACAGGGGCCGCGTGAGCTCCTATAATTCACCCCTCCACTTT.

This chain connects TRBV6-2 or TRBV6-3 to TRBJ1-6, with a possible D match to TRBD1 (5 bases). Trimming cost V 1 base and J 2 bases, with 9 bases left between them. This CDR3 region has 16 residues. CDR1 MNHEY and CDR2 SVGEGT come from the germline V gene. CDR3 sequence reads: CASSYYPGAYNSPLHF. The CDR3 region has the DNA TGTGCCAGCAGTTACTATCCGGGGGCCTATAATTCACCCCTCCACTTT.

The J gene is TRBJ2-5, the V gene TRBV11-3, with 10 bases lining up with TRBD1. Germline assignment: CDR1 SGHNT and CDR2 YENEEA. V was pared by 3 bases and J by 4 bases, with 2 bases of the junction left unmatched. The CDR3 is made up of 14 amino acids. This chain's CDR3 is CASSFGDRGETQYF. For the CDR3, the DNA is TGTGCCAGCAGCTTTGGGGACAGGGGAGAGACCCAGTACTTC.

In its sample, this clone was seen once. V and J are TRBV5-4 and TRBJ2-3, with TRBD1 matching over 7 bases. The germline gives CDR1 SGHNT, CDR2 YYREEE (reference sequence). J was trimmed by 3 bases and V by 0 bases; bases with no gene match: 1. CDR3 length: 14 amino acids. The CDR3 sequence is CASSLDRGTDTQYF. The CDR3 DNA is TGTGCCAGCAGCTTGGACAGGGGTACAGATACGCAGTATTTT.

V usage is TRBV9 and J usage is TRBJ2-3; TRBD2 agrees at 7 bases. Looked up from germline, CDR1 is SGDLS and CDR2 is YYNGEE. The CDR3 loop spans 15 amino acids. V lost 4 bases to trimming and J lost 6 bases; unmatched junction nucleotides: 11. CDR3 sequence reads: CASSRGSAAPDTQYF. DNA of the CDR3: TGTGCCAGCAGCCGCGGGAGCGCCGCCCCCGATACGCAGTATTTT. Drawing the rest from reference TRBV9 and TRBJ2-3, the complete variable domain is DSGVTQTPKHLITATGQRVTLRCSPRSGDLSVYWYQQSLDQGLQFLIQYYNGEERAKGNILERFSAQQFPDLHSELNLSSLELGDSALYFCASSRGSAAPDTQYFGPGTRLTVL.

J is TRBJ2-5 and V is TRBV6-1; D not resolved. Germline V gene lookup returns CDR1 MNHNS and CDR2 SASEGT. V lost 2 bases, J lost 5 bases, and 15 bases lay in between. This CDR3 contains 15 residues. The DNA of the CDR3 is TGTGCCAGCAGTGAACAGAATTGGTTCGGGGAGACCCAGTACTTC. As protein: CASSEQNWFGETQYF.

The V and J genes are TRBV14 and TRBJ2-3; 8 positions agree with TRBD2. In germline, CDR1 is SGHDN, CDR2 FVKESK. With V trimmed by 3 bases and J by 4 bases, 9 bases remained unmatched. This CDR3 is built from 16 residues. CDR3 sequence reads: CASSQAPGLGPDTQYF. In DNA form, the CDR3 reads TGTGCCAGCAGCCAGGCCCCGGGACTAGGGCCAGATACGCAGTATTTT. Full variable domain (rest looked up from reference TRBV14 and TRBJ2-3): EAGVTQFPSHSVIEKGQTVTLRCDPISGHDNLYWYRRVMGKEIKFLLHFVKESKQDESGMPNNRFLAERTGGTYSTLKVQPAELEDSGVYFCASSQAPGLGPDTQYFGPGTRLTVL.

J is TRBJ1-6 and V is TRBV3-1 (or the pseudogene TRBV3-2), with D uncertain. The CDR3 extends over 12 amino acids. With 3 bases removed from V and 9 bases from J, the gap between germline ends came to 6 bases. In germline, CDR1 is LGHDT, CDR2 YNNKEL (reference sequence). CDR3 bases: TGTGCCAGCAGCCACAGGCGTTCACCCCTCCACTTT. This gives the protein CASSHRRSPLHF.

This clone was detected only a few times. The V call is TRBV2, the J call TRBJ2-3; 9 positions match TRBD2. Trimming took 6 bases from V and 7 from J; bases not matched to a gene: 11. The CDR3 runs to 15 residues. Germline V gene lookup returns CDR1 SNHLY and CDR2 FYNNEI. Here the CDR3 reads CASRMGSGGPHTQYF. CDR3 coding DNA: TGTGCCAGCAGAATGGGGAGCGGGGGGCCGCATACGCAGTATTTT.

The J gene is TRBJ2-3, the V gene TRBV12-3 or TRBV12-4; D remains ambiguous. The CDR3 totals 13 residues. Trimming cost V 6 bases and J 2 bases, with 9 bases left between them. The CDR3 spells CASRSDTTDTQYF. Here the CDR3 DNA reads TGTGCCAGCAGATCCGATACCACAGATACGCAGTATTTT.

This chain connects TRBV5-1 to TRBJ1-4, with TRBD1 identical over 9 bases. This CDR3 is built from 16 residues. The V gene end was trimmed by 4 bases and the J gene end by 6 bases; junction bases not matched to a gene: 10. Germline values: CDR1 SGHRS, CDR2 YFSETQ. CDR3 protein: CASSMGQGVYDEKLFF. CDR3 DNA: TGCGCCAGCAGCATGGGACAGGGTGTTTATGATGAAAAACTGTTTTTT.

The chain has TRBV9 and TRBJ2-2; no reliable D call. The CDR3 is 14 residues long. Trimming took off 4 bases at V and 6 bases at J, with 13 bases between the two ends. From germline, CDR1 is SGDLS and CDR2 YYNGEE. The CDR3 is CASSNPVIAGELFF. CDR3 coding DNA: TGTGCCAGCAGCAACCCTGTTATCGCCGGGGAGCTGTTTTTT.

J is TRBJ2-2 and V is TRBV12-5; TRBD2 matches 15 bases. Losses at the gene ends were 5 bases for V and 4 bases for J; bases not matched to a gene: 11. The length of the CDR3 is 19 residues. Germline V lookup: CDR1 LGHNT, CDR2 FRNRAP. CDR3 in amino acids: CASGPPGLAGGLGTGELFF. CDR3 nucleotides: TGTGCTAGTGGTCCCCCAGGACTAGCGGGGGGGCTGGGCACCGGGGAGCTGTTTTTT.

This chain links TRBV6-1 with TRBJ2-7, with no clear D. Germline CDR1 MNHNS, CDR2 SASEGT. This CDR3 has 15 residues. V was trimmed by 3 bases and J by 4 bases, leaving 16 bases between them. The CDR3 region has the DNA TGTGCCAGCAGTGATAGGTCCAGAACTCCTTACGAGCAGTACTTC. The encoded protein is CASSDRSRTPYEQYF.

This sequence joins TRBV30 and TRBJ1-2; D unclear. The V end lost 8 bases, the J end lost 3 bases, and 13 bases lay between the germline ends. CDR1 is GTSNPN and CDR2 is SVGIG in the germline V gene (reference sequence). CDR3 length: 12 residues. The CDR3 loop is CAHEREYYGYTF. In DNA, the CDR3 is TGTGCCCATGAGAGGGAATACTATGGCTACACCTTC.

This chain connects TRBV6-5 to TRBJ1-6; 8 nucleotides align to TRBD1. The CDR3 has 15 amino acids. V was pared by 1 base and J by 7 bases, with 3 bases of the junction left unmatched. CDR1 is MNHEY, CDR2 SVGAGI, per germline. The CDR3 coding sequence is TGTGCCAGCAGTTACTTCAGGGGGCCGAATTCACCCCTCCACTTT. This gives the protein CASSYFRGPNSPLHF.

The V and J genes are TRBV9 and TRBJ2-1, with TRBD2 matching 9 bases. The length of the CDR3 is 17 residues. The germline CDR1 and CDR2 sequences are SGDLS and YYNGEE. J was trimmed by 0 bases and V by 0 bases; bases with no gene match: 4. The CDR3 sequence: CASSVGASGNSYNEQFF. The CDR3, as DNA: TGTGCCAGCAGCGTAGGGGCTAGCGGGAACTCCTACAATGAGCAGTTCTTC.

This clone was seen only a few times. The gene calls are TRBV3-1 (or the pseudogene TRBV3-2) and TRBJ2-3, with D perhaps TRBD2 (5 bases). The CDR3 sequence is 13 residues long. With 4 bases removed from V and 5 bases from J, the gap between germline ends came to 10 bases. CDR1 and CDR2 (germline): LGHDT, YNNKEL (reference sequence). The CDR3 nucleotides read TGTGCCAGCAGCCCTCGGGAAGGAGATACGCAGTATTTT. Its protein is CASSPREGDTQYF.

The chain links TRBV7-3 to TRBJ2-1; 10 bases fit TRBD2. The CDR3 consists of 15 residues. The V segment lost 5 bases and the J segment 5 bases; nucleotides outside the gene matches: 6. CDR1 and CDR2 (germline): SGHTA, FQGTGA. This CDR3 reads CASSLGTSVHNEQFF. In DNA form, the CDR3 reads TGTGCCAGCAGCCTCGGGACTAGCGTACACAATGAGCAGTTCTTC. The full variable domain, rest sourced from reference TRBV7-3 and TRBJ2-1, is GAGVSQTPSNKVTEKGKYVELRCDPISGHTALYWYRQSLGQGPEFLIYFQGTGAADDSGLPNDRFFAVRPEGSVSTLKIQRTERGDSAVYLCASSLGTSVHNEQFFGPGTRLTVL.

A few counts support this clone. V is TRBV2 and J is TRBJ2-1, with D unresolved. The germline gives CDR1 SNHLY, CDR2 FYNNEI. This CDR3 contains 15 residues. V was shortened by 2 bases and J by 9 bases, with 17 bases between the two germline ends. Here the CDR3 reads CASSETPGYSPEQFF. Here the CDR3 DNA reads TGTGCCAGCAGTGAAACCCCCGGCTATAGTCCTGAGCAGTTCTTC.

This chain links TRBV6-5 with TRBJ1-3; D gene unclear. Trimming shortened V by 7 bases and J by 3 bases, and 10 bases separated the two germline ends. Germline V gene data show CDR1 as MNHEY and CDR2 as SVGAGI. The CDR3 covers 13 residues. CDR3 loop: CASMAGSGNTIYF. In DNA, the CDR3 is TGTGCCAGCATGGCGGGTAGTGGAAACACCATATATTTT.